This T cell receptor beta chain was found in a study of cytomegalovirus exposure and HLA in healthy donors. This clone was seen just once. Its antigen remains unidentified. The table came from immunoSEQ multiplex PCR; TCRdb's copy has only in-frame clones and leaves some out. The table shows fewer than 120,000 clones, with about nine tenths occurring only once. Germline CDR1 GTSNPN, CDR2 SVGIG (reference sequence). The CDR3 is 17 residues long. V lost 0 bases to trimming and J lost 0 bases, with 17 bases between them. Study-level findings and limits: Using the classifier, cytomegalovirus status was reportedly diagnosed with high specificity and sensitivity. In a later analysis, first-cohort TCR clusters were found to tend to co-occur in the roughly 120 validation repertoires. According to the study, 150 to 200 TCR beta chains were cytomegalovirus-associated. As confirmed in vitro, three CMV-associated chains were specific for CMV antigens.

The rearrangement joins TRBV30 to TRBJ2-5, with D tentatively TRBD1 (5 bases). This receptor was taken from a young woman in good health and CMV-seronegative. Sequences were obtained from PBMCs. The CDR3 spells CAWSVTIETADQETQYF. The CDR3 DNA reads TGTGCCTGGAGTGTAACTATTGAGACAGCCGACCAAGAGACCCAGTACTTC. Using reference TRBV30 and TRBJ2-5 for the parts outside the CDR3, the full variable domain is SQTIHQWPATLVQPVGSPLSLECTVEGTSNPNLYWYRQAAGRGLQLLFYSVGIGQISSEVPQNLSASRPQDRQFILSSKKLLLSDSGFYLCAWSVTIETADQETQYFGPGTRLLVL.